This T cell receptor beta chain was found in a study of T cells after posttransplantation cyclophosphamide. This clone was observed many times. The antigen is unknown. Method: immunoSEQ multiplex PCR; TCRdb's copy keeps in-frame clones and lacks some. The table records about 39,000 clones without singletons, the ten largest covering 4% to 5.5%. Study-wide results and caveats: Blood and skin or GI T cell repertoires showed limited TRB overlap.

This TCR was sampled from a woman aged 50 to 60 in good health and a related stem cell transplant donor. Sequencing was carried out using PBMCs.

The CDR3 bases are TGTGCCAGCAGCGTAGCTTCAGGGGGGCCCACTGAAGCTTTCTTT. It specifies CASSVASGGPTEAFF. The chain links TRBV9 to TRBJ1-1, with 7 bases fitting TRBD1. Trimming removed 0 bases from V and 4 bases from J; junction bases left unmatched: 6. Germline V gives CDR1 SGDLS, CDR2 YYNGEE. The CDR3 totals 15 residues. The whole variable domain, remainder taken from reference TRBV9 and TRBJ1-1, is DSGVTQTPKHLITATGQRVTLRCSPRSGDLSVYWYQQSLDQGLQFLIQYYNGEERAKGNILERFSAQQFPDLHSELNLSSLELGDSALYFCASSVASGGPTEAFFGQGTRLTVV.